This section outlines one T cell receptor beta chain sequence together with its context. The germline V gene has CDR1 SGHAT and CDR2 FQNNGV. The CDR3 runs to 11 residues. The V end was cut by 1 base, the J end by 18 bases, with 10 bases between. The source of the sample is a study of T cell changes during pregnancy in multiple sclerosis. The protocol was immunoSEQ multiplex PCR, while the TCRdb copy is restricted to in-frame clones and leaves out a portion. This table has about 80,000 clones, 70% to 90% appearing once. The sample in question was peripheral blood, obtained before pregnancy. The receptor comes from a female donor with multiple sclerosis, enrolled in a pregnancy study. This chain connects TRBV11-2 to TRBJ1-6, with D uncertain. CDR3 loop: CASSLGQVAHF. CDR3 nucleotide sequence: TGTGCCAGCAGCTTAGGGCAGGTCGCCCACTTT. The full variable domain, rest sourced from reference TRBV11-2 and TRBJ1-6, is EAGVAQSPRYKIIEKRQSVAFWCNPISGHATLYWYQQILGQGPKLLIQFQNNGVVDDSQLPKDRFSAERLKGVDSTLKIQPAKLEDSAVYLCASSLGQVAHFGNGTRLTVT.